These 3 T cell receptor beta chains were sequenced from one sample in a study of cytomegalovirus exposure and HLA in healthy donors. PCR primers comprised 60 Vbeta and 13 Jbeta primers. TCRdb keeps only in-frame clones here, not all; method: immunoSEQ multiplex PCR. Among 110,000 or so clones listed, 13% to 15% were seen once. Sequencing was performed on PBMCs. The receptors come from a female donor in good health and CMV-seronegative.

This chain connects TRBV7-2 to TRBJ1-3; TRBD1 might be the D (6 bases). CDR1 is SGHTA and CDR2 is FQGNSA in the germline V gene. The V and J ends lost 3 bases and 3 bases respectively, with 9 bases between them. This CDR3 has 14 residues. CDR3 coding DNA: TGTGCCAGCAGCTTCCAGGGGAATGGAAACACCATATATTTT. Protein product: CASSFQGNGNTIYF.

CDR3 sequence (DNA): TGCGCCAGCAGCCAGGGACAGGGGCAGGTTCCGCAGTATTTT. Encoded protein: CASSQGQGQVPQYF. The V gene is TRBV5-1, the J gene TRBJ2-3; 10 bases fit TRBD1. Trimming cost V 4 bases and J 10 bases; bases outside gene matches: 9. CDR3 length equals 14 residues. Per the germline V gene, CDR1 is SGHRS and CDR2 is YFSETQ.

Regarding this clone: This same CDR3 is encoded by further DNA sequences in the sample. The chain has TRBV27 and TRBJ1-1, with D possibly being TRBD1 (5 bases). V lost 3 bases to trimming and J lost 4 bases, with 9 bases between them. Germline V CDR1 and CDR2: MNHEY, SMNVEV (reference sequence). The CDR3 length is 13 residues. The CDR3 coding sequence is TGTGCCAGCAGTTTTCGGGGGGGCACTGAAGCTTTCTTT. Translating it yields CASSFRGGTEAFF.